This T cell receptor (beta chain) was identified in a study of T-cell reconstitution after alpha-beta-depleted transplantation in children. The CDR3 contains 16 residues. Germline V gives CDR1 MNHEY, CDR2 SMNVEV (reference sequence). After removal of 3 bases from V and 2 bases from J, the junction contained 6 bases not matched to a gene. The sample holds a few counts of this clonotype. Unique molecular identifiers were built into the TCRbeta library. TCRdb reprocessed the PCR reads with MiXCR, giving one entry per CDR3 protein. Seen here are around 360,000 distinct CDR3 sequences, around 10% observed once, and the top ten hold 2% to 2.5%.

This receptor was obtained from a human donor who donated a stem cell graft to a child with acute lymphoblastic leukemia. The gene calls are TRBV27 and TRBJ2-5; TRBD2 matches 10 bases. Material: PBMCs from the stem cell graft donor, obtained from the stem cell graft. The CDR3 is CASSFPASGSQETQYF. The CDR3 nucleotides are TGTGCCAGCAGTTTCCCAGCTAGCGGGAGTCAAGAGACCCAGTACTTC.